This record looks at one TCR beta chain sequence and its context. This entry comes from a study of blood T cell repertoires in COVID-19. There are 17 residues in the CDR3. The V gene end was trimmed by 0 bases and the J gene end by 5 bases; junction bases not matched to a gene: 9. Germline V gene sequence: CDR1 SGHRS, CDR2 YFSETQ. In the original analysis: How many nucleated cells were present was estimated from reference gene primer amplification. The method was immunoSEQ multiplex PCR; TCRdb's version includes in-frame clones alone and lacks a portion of them. The DNA was the basis for D and trimming; V, J and clone size are from that table. The data contain 120,000 to 150,000 clones, approximately 84% of them seen just once; the ten biggest clones take up 3.4%.

The specimen sequenced was PBMCs or T cells enriched from blood (not recorded which). J is TRBJ2-2 and V is TRBV5-1, with 8 bases identical to TRBD2. This TCR was sampled from a woman between 50 and 59 years old with acute COVID-19. The chain's CDR3 is CASSLGASGSDTGELFF. The CDR3 region has the DNA TGCGCCAGCAGCTTGGGGGCGAGCGGGAGTGATACCGGGGAGCTGTTTTTT.